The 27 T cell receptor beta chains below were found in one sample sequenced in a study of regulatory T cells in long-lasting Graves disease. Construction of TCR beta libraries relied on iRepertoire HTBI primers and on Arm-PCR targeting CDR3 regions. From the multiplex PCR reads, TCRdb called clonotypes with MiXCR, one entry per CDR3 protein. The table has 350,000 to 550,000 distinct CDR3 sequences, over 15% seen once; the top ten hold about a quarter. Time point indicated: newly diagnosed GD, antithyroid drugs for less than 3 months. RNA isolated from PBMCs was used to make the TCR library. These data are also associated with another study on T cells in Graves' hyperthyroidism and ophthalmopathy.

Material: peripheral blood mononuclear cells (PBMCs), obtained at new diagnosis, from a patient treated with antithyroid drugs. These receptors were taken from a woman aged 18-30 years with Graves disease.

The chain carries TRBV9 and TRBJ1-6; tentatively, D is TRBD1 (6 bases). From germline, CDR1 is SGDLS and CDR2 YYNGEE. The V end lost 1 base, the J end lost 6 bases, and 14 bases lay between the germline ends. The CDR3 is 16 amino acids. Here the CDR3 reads CASSVMTGGGNSPLHF. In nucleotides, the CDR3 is TGTGCCAGCAGCGTAATGACAGGAGGTGGTAATTCACCCCTCCACTTT.

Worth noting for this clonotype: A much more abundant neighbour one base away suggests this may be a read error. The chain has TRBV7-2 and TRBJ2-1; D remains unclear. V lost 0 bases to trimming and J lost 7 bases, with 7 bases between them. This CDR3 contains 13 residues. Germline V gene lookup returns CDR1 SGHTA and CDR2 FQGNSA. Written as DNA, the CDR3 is TGTGCCAGCAGCTTAGCTATTGGGAATGAGCAGTTCTTC. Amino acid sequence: CASSLAIGNEQFF. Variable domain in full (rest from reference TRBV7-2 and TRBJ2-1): GAGVSQSPSNKVTEKGKDVELRCDPISGHTALYWYRQSLGQGLEFLIYFQGNSAPDKSGLPSDRFSAERTGGSVSTLTIQRTQQEDSAVYLCASSLAIGNEQFFGPGTRLTVL.

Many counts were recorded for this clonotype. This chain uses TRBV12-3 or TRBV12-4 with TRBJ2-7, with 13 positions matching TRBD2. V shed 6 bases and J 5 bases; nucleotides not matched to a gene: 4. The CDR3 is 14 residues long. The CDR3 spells CASRGLAGLNEQYF. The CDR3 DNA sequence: TGTGCCAGCAGGGGACTAGCGGGATTAAACGAGCAGTACTTC.

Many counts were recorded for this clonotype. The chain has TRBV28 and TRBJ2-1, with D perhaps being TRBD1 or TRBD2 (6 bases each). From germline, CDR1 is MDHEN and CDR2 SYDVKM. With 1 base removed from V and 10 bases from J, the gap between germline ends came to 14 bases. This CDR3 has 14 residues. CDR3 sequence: CASSLLATGGEQFF. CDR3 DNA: TGTGCCAGCAGTTTATTGGCCACCGGGGGCGAGCAGTTCTTC.

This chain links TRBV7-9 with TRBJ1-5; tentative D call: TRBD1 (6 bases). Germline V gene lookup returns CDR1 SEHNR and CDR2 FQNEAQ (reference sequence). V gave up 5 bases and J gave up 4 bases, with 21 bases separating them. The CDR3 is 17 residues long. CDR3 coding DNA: TGTGCCAGCAGCCACCCGAAGGGGGGGGGGCCAAATCAGCCCCAGCATTTT. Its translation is CASSHPKGGGPNQPQHF.

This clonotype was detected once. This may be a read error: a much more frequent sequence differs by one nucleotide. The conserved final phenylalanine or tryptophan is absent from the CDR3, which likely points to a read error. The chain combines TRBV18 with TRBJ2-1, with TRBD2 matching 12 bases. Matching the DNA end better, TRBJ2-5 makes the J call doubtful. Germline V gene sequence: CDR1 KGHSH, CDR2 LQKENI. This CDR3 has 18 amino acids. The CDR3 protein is CASSPGLAGGPYEETQYI. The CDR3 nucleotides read TGTGCCAGCTCACCAGGCCTAGCGGGAGGGCCGTACGAAGAGACCCAGTACATC.

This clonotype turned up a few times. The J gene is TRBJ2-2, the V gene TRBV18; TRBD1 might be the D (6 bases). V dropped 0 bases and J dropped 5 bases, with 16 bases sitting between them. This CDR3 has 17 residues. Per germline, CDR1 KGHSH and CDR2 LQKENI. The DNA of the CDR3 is TGTGCCAGCTCACCACCGCAGGACAGCCAGCGGACCGGGGAGCTGTTTTTT. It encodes CASSPPQDSQRTGELFF.

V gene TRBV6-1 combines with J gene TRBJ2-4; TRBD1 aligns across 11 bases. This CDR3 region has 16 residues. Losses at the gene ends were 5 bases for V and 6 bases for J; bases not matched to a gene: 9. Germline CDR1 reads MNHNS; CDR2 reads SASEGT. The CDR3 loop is CASSRSTGTGGNIQYF. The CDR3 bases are TGTGCCAGCAGTCGGAGTACCGGGACAGGGGGAAACATTCAGTACTTC.

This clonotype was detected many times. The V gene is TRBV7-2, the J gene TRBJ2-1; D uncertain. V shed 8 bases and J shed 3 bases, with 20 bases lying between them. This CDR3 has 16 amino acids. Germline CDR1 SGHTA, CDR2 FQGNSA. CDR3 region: CASVEQIQTFYNEQFF. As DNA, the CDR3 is TGTGCCAGCGTTGAACAGATCCAGACATTCTACAATGAGCAGTTCTTC.

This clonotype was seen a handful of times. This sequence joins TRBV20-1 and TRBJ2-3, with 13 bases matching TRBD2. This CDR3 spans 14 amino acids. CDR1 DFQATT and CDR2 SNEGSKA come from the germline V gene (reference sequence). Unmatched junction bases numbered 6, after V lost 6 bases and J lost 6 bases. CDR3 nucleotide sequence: TGCAGTGCAGGACTAGCGGGAGTGTCGGATACGCAGTATTTT. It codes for CSAGLAGVSDTQYF.

The CDR3 is CAWSVQTGGFYEQYF. CDR3 nucleotides: TGTGCCTGGAGTGTACAGACAGGAGGCTTCTACGAGCAGTACTTC. The chain carries TRBV30 and TRBJ2-7; TRBD1 might be the D (6 bases). The V gene's germline CDR1 is GTSNPN and CDR2 SVGIG (reference sequence). The CDR3 covers 15 residues. Trimming removed 0 bases from V and 3 bases from J, with 15 bases in between.

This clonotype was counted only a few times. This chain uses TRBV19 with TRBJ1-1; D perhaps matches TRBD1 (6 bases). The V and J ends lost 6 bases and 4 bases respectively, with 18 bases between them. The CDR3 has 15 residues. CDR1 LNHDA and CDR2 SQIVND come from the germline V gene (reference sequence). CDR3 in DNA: TGTGCCAGTAGGCCTCGGGGGCAGGGTGGCACTGAAGCTTTCTTT. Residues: CASRPRGQGGTEAFF.

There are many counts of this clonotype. The CDR3 protein is CASSVGTGGNYGYTF. CDR3 DNA sequence: TGTGCCAGCAGTGTCGGGACAGGGGGCAACTATGGCTACACCTTC. V gene TRBV28 combines with J gene TRBJ1-2, with 12 positions matching TRBD1. The germline CDR1 and CDR2 sequences are MDHEN and SYDVKM. CDR3 length equals 15 residues. J was trimmed by 2 bases and V by 5 bases; bases with no gene match: 3.

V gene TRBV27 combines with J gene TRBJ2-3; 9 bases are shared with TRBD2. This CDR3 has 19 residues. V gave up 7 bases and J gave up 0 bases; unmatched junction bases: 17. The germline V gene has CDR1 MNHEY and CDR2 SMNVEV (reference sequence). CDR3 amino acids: CASILMGLADGSSTDTQYF. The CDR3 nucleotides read TGTGCCAGCATTCTCATGGGACTAGCAGACGGTTCTAGCACAGATACGCAGTATTTT.

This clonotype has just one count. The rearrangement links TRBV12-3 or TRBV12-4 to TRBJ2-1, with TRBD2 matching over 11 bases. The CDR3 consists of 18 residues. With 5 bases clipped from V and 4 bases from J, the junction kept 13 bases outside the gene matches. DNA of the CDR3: TGTGCCAGCAGTACTAGCGGGAGACTCCACTTGGGTTACAATGAGCAGTTCTTC. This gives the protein CASSTSGRLHLGYNEQFF.

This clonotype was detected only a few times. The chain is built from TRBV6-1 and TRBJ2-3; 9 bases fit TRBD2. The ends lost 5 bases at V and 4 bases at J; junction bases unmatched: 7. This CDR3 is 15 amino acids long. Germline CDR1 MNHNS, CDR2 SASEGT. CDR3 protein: CASSPSGARADTQYF. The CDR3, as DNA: TGTGCCAGCAGTCCTAGCGGGGCCCGTGCAGATACGCAGTATTTT.

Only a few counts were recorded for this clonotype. The CDR3 sequence is CASSLARSGANVLTF. The CDR3 DNA is TGTGCCAGCAGCTTAGCCCGCTCTGGGGCCAACGTCCTGACTTTC. This rearrangement joins TRBV11-2 to TRBJ2-6; D unresolved. The germline V gene encodes CDR1 SGHAT and CDR2 FQNNGV. CDR3 length: 15 amino acids. V was cut by 1 base and J by 0 bases, with 4 bases left in between. Together with reference TRBV11-2 and TRBJ2-6, the CDR3 gives the full variable domain: EAGVAQSPRYKIIEKRQSVAFWCNPISGHATLYWYQQILGQGPKLLIQFQNNGVVDDSQLPKDRFSAERLKGVDSTLKIQPAKLEDSAVYLCASSLARSGANVLTFGAGSRLTVL.

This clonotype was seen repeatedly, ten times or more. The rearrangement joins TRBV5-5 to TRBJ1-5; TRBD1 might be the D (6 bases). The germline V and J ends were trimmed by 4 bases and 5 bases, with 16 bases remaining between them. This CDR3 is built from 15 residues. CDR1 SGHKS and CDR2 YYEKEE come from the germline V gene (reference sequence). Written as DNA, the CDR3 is TGTGCCAGCAGCCACACCACAGGGTGGGATCAGCCCCAGCATTTT. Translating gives CASSHTTGWDQPQHF.

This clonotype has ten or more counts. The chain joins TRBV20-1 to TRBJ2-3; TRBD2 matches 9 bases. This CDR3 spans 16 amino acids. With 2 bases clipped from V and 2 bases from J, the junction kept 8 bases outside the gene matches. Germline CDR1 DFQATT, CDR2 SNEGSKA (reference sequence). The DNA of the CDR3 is TGCAGTGCTAGAAGTGCTGCGGGAGGGCCCACAGATACGCAGTATTTT. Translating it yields CSARSAAGGPTDTQYF.

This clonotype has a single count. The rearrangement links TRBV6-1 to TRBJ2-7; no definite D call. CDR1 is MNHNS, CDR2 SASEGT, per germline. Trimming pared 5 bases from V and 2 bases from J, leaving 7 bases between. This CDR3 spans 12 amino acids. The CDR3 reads CASSRPTYEQYF. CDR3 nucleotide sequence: TGTGCCAGCAGTAGGCCGACCTACGAGCAGTACTTC.

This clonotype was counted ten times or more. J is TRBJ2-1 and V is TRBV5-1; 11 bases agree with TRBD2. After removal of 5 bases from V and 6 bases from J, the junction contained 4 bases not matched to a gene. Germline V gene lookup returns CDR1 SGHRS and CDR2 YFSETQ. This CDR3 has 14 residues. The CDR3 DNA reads TGCGCCAGCAGACACACTAGCGGGAGCAATGAGCAGTTCTTC. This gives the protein CASRHTSGSNEQFF.

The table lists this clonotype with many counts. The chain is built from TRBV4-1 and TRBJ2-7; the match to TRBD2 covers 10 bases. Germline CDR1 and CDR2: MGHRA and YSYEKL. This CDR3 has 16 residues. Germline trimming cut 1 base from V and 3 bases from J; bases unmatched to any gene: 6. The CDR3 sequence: CASSQGGLAGDYEQYF. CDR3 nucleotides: TGCGCCAGCAGCCAAGGGGGGCTAGCGGGAGACTACGAGCAGTACTTC.

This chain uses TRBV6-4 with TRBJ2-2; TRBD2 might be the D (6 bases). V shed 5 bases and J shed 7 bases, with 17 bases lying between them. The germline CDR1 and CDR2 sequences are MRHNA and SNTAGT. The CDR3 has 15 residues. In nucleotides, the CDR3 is TGTGCCAGCAGTCTTGGGACCTCGGAGGGCGGGGAGCTGTTTTTT. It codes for CASSLGTSEGGELFF.

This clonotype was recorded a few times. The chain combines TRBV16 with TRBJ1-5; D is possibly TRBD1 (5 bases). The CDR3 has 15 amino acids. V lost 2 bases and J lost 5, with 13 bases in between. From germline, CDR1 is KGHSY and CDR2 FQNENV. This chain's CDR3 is CASSQGSRVDQPQHF. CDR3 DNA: TGTGCCAGCAGCCAAGGTTCCAGGGTGGATCAGCCCCAGCATTTT.

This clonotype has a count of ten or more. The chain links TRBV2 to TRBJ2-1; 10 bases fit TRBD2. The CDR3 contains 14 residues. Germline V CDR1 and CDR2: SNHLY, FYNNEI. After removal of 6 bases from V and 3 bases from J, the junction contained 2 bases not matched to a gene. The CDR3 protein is CASRRTSGYNEQFF. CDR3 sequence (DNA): TGTGCCAGCAGAAGGACTAGCGGCTACAATGAGCAGTTCTTC.

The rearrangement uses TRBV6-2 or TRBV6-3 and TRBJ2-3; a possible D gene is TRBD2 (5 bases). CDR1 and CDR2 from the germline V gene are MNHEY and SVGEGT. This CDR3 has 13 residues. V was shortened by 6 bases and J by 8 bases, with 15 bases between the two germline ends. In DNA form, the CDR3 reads TGTGCCAGCAGCGAACCCGGGGTGGTTACGCAGTATTTT. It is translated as CASSEPGVVTQYF.

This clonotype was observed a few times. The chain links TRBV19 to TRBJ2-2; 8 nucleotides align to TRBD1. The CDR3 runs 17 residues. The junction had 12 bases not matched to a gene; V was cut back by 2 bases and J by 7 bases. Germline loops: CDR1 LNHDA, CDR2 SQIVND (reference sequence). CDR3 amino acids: CASSILPVTGVVGELFF. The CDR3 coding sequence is TGTGCCAGTAGTATATTACCGGTGACAGGGGTTGTCGGGGAGCTGTTTTTT. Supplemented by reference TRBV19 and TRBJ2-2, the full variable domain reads DGGITQSPKYLFRKEGQNVTLSCEQNLNHDAMYWYRQDPGQGLRLIYYSQIVNDFQKGDIAEGYSVSREKKESFPLTVTSAQKNPTAFYLCASSILPVTGVVGELFFGEGSRLTVL.